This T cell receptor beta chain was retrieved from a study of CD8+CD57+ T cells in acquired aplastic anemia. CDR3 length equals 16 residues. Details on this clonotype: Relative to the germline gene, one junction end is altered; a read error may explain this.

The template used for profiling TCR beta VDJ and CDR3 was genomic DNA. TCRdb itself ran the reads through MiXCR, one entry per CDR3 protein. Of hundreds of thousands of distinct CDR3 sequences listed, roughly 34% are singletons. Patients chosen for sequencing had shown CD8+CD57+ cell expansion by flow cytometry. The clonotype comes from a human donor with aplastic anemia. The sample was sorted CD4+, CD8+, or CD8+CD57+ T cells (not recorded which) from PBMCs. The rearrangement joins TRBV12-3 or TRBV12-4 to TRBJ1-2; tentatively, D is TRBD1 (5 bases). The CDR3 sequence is CAGSISGGGGDYGYTF. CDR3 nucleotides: TGTGCCGGCAGTATCTCGGGAGGCGGGGGAGACTATGGCTACACCTTC.